The 23 T cell receptor beta chains listed next were all sequenced from one sample in a study of shared clonotypes between healthy human individuals. Generated by immunoSEQ multiplex PCR, the TCRdb table keeps only in-frame clones and is missing some. The sample lists 2 million to 3 million clones, roughly 93% occurring once. The sample consisted of naive CD4+ T cells from PBMCs. The subset is: CD45RA+ positively selected. These receptors all stem from a man between 18 and 29 years old in good health. Some clones in this sample may be carry-over from other donors' samples.

The chain carries TRBV5-1 and TRBJ1-4, with D possibly matching TRBD1 (5 bases). CDR1 is SGHRS, CDR2 YFSETQ, per germline. This CDR3 region has 15 residues. The V end was cut by 2 bases, the J end by 8 bases, with 16 bases between. The CDR3 is CASSFDSTGGEKLFF. The CDR3, as DNA: TGCGCCAGCAGCTTTGACTCTACTGGGGGGGAAAAACTGTTTTTT.

The rearrangement links TRBV5-1 to TRBJ2-5; D may be TRBD1 (5 bases). Trimming removed 0 bases at V and 6 bases at J, with 12 bases between. Germline CDR1 is SGHRS and CDR2 is YFSETQ. The CDR3 has 14 amino acids. The CDR3 loop is CASSLAGQGQTQYF. CDR3 nucleotide sequence: TGCGCCAGCAGCTTGGCCGGTCAGGGTCAGACCCAGTACTTC.

The chain couples TRBV5-4 to TRBJ2-7; 10 bases are shared with TRBD2. This CDR3 has 15 amino acids. The germline CDR1 and CDR2 sequences are SGHNT and YYREEE (reference sequence). Trimming at V came to 4 bases and at J to 5 bases, leaving 9 bases not matched to a gene. CDR3 in DNA: TGTGCCAGCAGCAGCTCTAGCGGGAGTTTCCACGAGCAGTACTTC. It translates to CASSSSSGSFHEQYF.

This clone was observed once. This rearrangement joins TRBV7-9 to TRBJ2-7, with TRBD2 matching 14 bases. The V and J ends lost 4 bases and 1 base, in that order; junction bases with no gene match: 3. Per germline, CDR1 SEHNR and CDR2 FQNEAQ (reference sequence). The length of the CDR3 is 16 residues. CDR3 sequence reads: CASSSWTSGGSYEQYF. In nucleotides, the CDR3 is TGTGCCAGCAGCTCTTGGACTAGCGGGGGGTCCTACGAGCAGTACTTC.

The chain couples TRBV6-5 to TRBJ1-2; TRBD1 matches at 7 bases. Germline trimming cut 2 bases from V and 4 bases from J; bases unmatched to any gene: 4. This CDR3 comprises 14 residues. In germline, CDR1 is MNHEY, CDR2 SVGAGI. CDR3 in DNA: TGTGCCAGCAGTTACAGGGGGCGGCTCTATGGCTACACCTTC. Its translation is CASSYRGRLYGYTF.

The genes are TRBV19 and TRBJ2-2, with 11 nucleotides matching TRBD2. The CDR3 has 16 residues. Losses at the gene ends were 6 bases for V and 0 bases for J; bases not matched to a gene: 3. Per the germline V gene, CDR1 is LNHDA and CDR2 is SQIVND (reference sequence). CDR3 loop: CASSGTSGSNTGELFF. CDR3 bases: TGTGCCAGTAGCGGGACTAGCGGTTCGAACACCGGGGAGCTGTTTTTT.

This sequence joins TRBV19 and TRBJ2-2, with TRBD2 matching over 11 bases. The length of the CDR3 is 16 residues. CDR1 is LNHDA, CDR2 SQIVND, per germline (reference sequence). The ends lost 7 bases at V and 4 bases at J; junction bases unmatched: 8. Here the CDR3 reads CASTILAGVGTGELFF. The CDR3 DNA reads TGTGCCAGTACCATACTAGCGGGAGTAGGCACCGGGGAGCTGTTTTTT.

The J gene is TRBJ1-5, the V gene TRBV27, with a tentative D call TRBD1 (6 bases). Germline CDR1 and CDR2: MNHEY and SMNVEV (reference sequence). The V and J ends lost 2 bases and 7 bases respectively, with 21 bases between them. The CDR3 is 17 amino acids. The DNA for the CDR3 is TGTGCCAGCAGTTTAGCATTCGGATTGGGGGGCAGGCAGCCCCAGCATTTT. The encoded protein is CASSLAFGLGGRQPQHF.

The genes are TRBV5-1 and TRBJ2-7; 7 bases align to TRBD1. The V and J ends lost 4 bases and 3 bases, in that order; junction bases with no gene match: 7. The CDR3 is made up of 14 amino acids. CDR1 and CDR2 (germline): SGHRS, YFSETQ. This CDR3 is CASSPRGGRYEQYF. The CDR3, as DNA: TGCGCCAGCAGCCCCCGAGGGGGCCGCTACGAGCAGTACTTC.

The gene calls are TRBV9 and TRBJ2-3; D uncertain. CDR1 is SGDLS, CDR2 YYNGEE, per germline. The V and J ends lost 0 bases and 4 bases respectively, with 9 bases between them. The CDR3 is 14 residues long. The CDR3 DNA reads as TGTGCCAGCAGCGTAGGGCCCCCAGCAGATACGCAGTATTTT. This gives the protein CASSVGPPADTQYF.

The chain has TRBV5-1 and TRBJ2-5; D is ambiguous. Germline-derived CDR1 and CDR2 are SGHRS and YFSETQ. The V end was cut by 0 bases, the J end by 5 bases, with 5 bases between. The CDR3 loop spans 12 amino acids. CDR3 sequence (DNA): TGCGCCAGCAGCTTGGGGTATGAGACCCAGTACTTC. This gives the protein CASSLGYETQYF. The whole variable domain, filled in from reference TRBV5-1 and TRBJ2-5, reads KAGVTQTPRYLIKTRGQQVTLSCSPISGHRSVSWYQQTPGQGLQFLFEYFSETQRNKGNFPGRFSGRQFSNSRSEMNVSTLELGDSALYLCASSLGYETQYFGPGTRLLVL.

The chain links TRBV6-1 to TRBJ1-2; 7 bases map to TRBD1. Germline CDR1 MNHNS, CDR2 SASEGT. The CDR3 has 15 amino acids. V shed 5 bases, J shed 2 bases, and the junction held 8 bases outside the gene matches. This chain's CDR3 is CASSIRTGVNYGYTF. CDR3 sequence (DNA): TGTGCCAGCAGTATACGGACAGGAGTAAACTATGGCTACACCTTC.

This chain links TRBV7-3 with TRBJ2-1, with no clear D. Per the germline V gene, CDR1 is SGHTA and CDR2 is FQGTGA. V lost 2 bases and J lost 7, with 6 bases in between. The CDR3 is made up of 12 amino acids. This chain's CDR3 is CASSLFDNEQFF. The CDR3 DNA sequence: TGTGCCAGCAGCTTATTCGATAATGAGCAGTTCTTC.

This CDR3 reads CASSTSGASTDTQYF. CDR3 sequence (DNA): TGTGCCAGCAGTACTAGCGGGGCTAGCACAGATACGCAGTATTTT. The rearrangement joins TRBV2 to TRBJ2-3; 10 bases line up with TRBD2. Germline V gene sequence: CDR1 SNHLY, CDR2 FYNNEI. The CDR3 is 15 amino acids. V lost 5 bases to trimming and J lost 0 bases; unmatched junction nucleotides: 2.

The genes are TRBV7-9 and TRBJ2-2; D possibly uses TRBD1 or TRBD2 (5 bases each). V lost 4 bases, J lost 5 bases, and 8 bases lay in between. The V gene's germline CDR1 is SEHNR and CDR2 FQNEAQ (reference sequence). CDR3 size: 13 residues. CDR3 region: CASSSEGTGELFF. CDR3 DNA sequence: TGTGCCAGCAGCTCAGAGGGGACCGGGGAGCTGTTTTTT.

The genes are TRBV7-9 and TRBJ2-1, with TRBD2 identical over 8 bases. This CDR3 comprises 17 residues. After removal of 4 bases from V and 0 bases from J, the junction contained 8 bases not matched to a gene. Germline CDR1 SEHNR, CDR2 FQNEAQ (reference sequence). CDR3 residues: CASSSRAGGGSYNEQFF. CDR3 bases: TGTGCCAGCAGCTCGAGGGCGGGGGGCGGCTCCTACAATGAGCAGTTCTTC.

The chain joins TRBV5-1 to TRBJ2-2; 7 nucleotides agree with TRBD1. Trimming removed 5 bases from V and 0 bases from J; junction bases left unmatched: 10. Germline values: CDR1 SGHRS, CDR2 YFSETQ. There are 17 residues in the CDR3. The CDR3 DNA reads as TGCGCCAGCAGAAAAGAAGGGGGCCGAACGAACACCGGGGAGCTGTTTTTT. Amino acids: CASRKEGGRTNTGELFF.

As regards this clone: The same CDR3 can be traced to other DNA sequences in this sample. The chain uses TRBV2 and TRBJ1-4, with 9 bases that match TRBD1. V trimming: 6 bases; J trimming: 4 bases; junction bases outside the gene matches: 3. This CDR3 contains 14 residues. Looked up from germline, CDR1 is SNHLY and CDR2 is FYNNEI. The chain's CDR3 is CASRDRGGNEKLFF. As DNA, the CDR3 is TGTGCCAGCAGGGACAGGGGTGGTAATGAAAAACTGTTTTTT.

V and J are TRBV16 and TRBJ2-7; 9 bases map to TRBD1. The CDR3 is made up of 13 amino acids. J gave up 12 bases and V 4 bases, and 10 bases lay outside the gene matches. Germline loops: CDR1 KGHSY, CDR2 FQNENV. The CDR3 region has the DNA TGTGCCAGCAGCCTTAATGCCGGGACAGGGTTGTACTTC. Encoded protein: CASSLNAGTGLYF.

The chain carries TRBV29-1 and TRBJ2-3, with TRBD1 identical over 9 bases. V lost 6 bases to trimming and J lost 3 bases; unmatched junction nucleotides: 4. The CDR3 loop spans 13 amino acids. The germline CDR1 and CDR2 sequences are SQVTM and ANQGSEA. Here the CDR3 DNA reads TGCAGCGTATCGGGACAGGGTACAGATACGCAGTATTTT. Its protein is CSVSGQGTDTQYF.

As to this clone: The same CDR3 arises from other DNA sequences in this sample as well. The V call is TRBV5-1, the J call TRBJ1-5, with TRBD1 matching over 7 bases. This CDR3 contains 14 residues. With 1 base clipped from V and 6 bases from J, the junction kept 4 bases outside the gene matches. The germline CDR1 and CDR2 sequences are SGHRS and YFSETQ. CDR3 in DNA: TGCGCCAGCAGCTTGTCGCCAGGGGGTCAGCCCCAGCATTTT. Its protein product is CASSLSPGGQPQHF.

A word on this clone: This CDR3 is also generated by other DNA sequences in the sample. The CDR3 DNA sequence: TGTGCCAGTAGTATGAGAGGGGGGTCCTACAATGAGCAGTTCTTC. The encoded protein is CASSMRGGSYNEQFF. The rearrangement links TRBV19 to TRBJ2-1; D possibly uses TRBD1 or TRBD2 (6 bases each). CDR1 LNHDA and CDR2 SQIVND come from the germline V gene (reference sequence). Trimming removed 3 bases at V and 1 base at J, with 10 bases between. This CDR3 comprises 15 residues.

This chain connects TRBV2 to TRBJ2-1; D not certain. The CDR3 spans 15 residues. Germline V gene sequence: CDR1 SNHLY, CDR2 FYNNEI. V shed 5 bases and J shed 1 base, with 12 bases lying between them. The CDR3 DNA reads as TGTGCCAGCAGTCCCCTAGTTCGGTCCTACAATGAGCAGTTCTTC. Its protein is CASSPLVRSYNEQFF.